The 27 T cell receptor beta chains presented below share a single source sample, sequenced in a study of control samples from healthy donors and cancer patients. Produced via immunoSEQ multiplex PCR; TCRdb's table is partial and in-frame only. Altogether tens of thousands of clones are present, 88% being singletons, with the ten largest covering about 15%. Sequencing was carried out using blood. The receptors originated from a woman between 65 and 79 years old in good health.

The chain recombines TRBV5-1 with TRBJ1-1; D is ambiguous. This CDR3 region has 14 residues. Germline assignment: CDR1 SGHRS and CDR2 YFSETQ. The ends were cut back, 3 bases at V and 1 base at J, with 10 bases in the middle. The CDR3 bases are TGCGCCAGCAGCTCGACGGCCAGGAACACTGAAGCTTTCTTT. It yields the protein CASSSTARNTEAFF. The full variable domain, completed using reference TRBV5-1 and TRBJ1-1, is KAGVTQTPRYLIKTRGQQVTLSCSPISGHRSVSWYQQTPGQGLQFLFEYFSETQRNKGNFPGRFSGRQFSNSRSEMNVSTLELGDSALYLCASSSTARNTEAFFGQGTRLTVV.

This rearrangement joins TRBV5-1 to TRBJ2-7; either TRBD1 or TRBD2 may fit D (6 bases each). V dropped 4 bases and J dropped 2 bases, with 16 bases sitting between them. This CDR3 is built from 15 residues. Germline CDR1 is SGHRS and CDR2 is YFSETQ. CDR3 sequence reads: CASSLPGGGTYEQYF. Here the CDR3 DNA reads TGCGCCAGCAGCCTCCCCGGAGGGGGGACCTACGAGCAGTACTTC.

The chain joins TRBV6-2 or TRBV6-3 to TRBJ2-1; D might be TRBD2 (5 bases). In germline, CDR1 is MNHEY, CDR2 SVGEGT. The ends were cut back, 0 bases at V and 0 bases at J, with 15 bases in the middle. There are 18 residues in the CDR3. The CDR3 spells CASSYSKEAASSYNEQFF. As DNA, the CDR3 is TGTGCCAGCAGTTACTCGAAGGAGGCAGCGAGCTCCTACAATGAGCAGTTCTTC.

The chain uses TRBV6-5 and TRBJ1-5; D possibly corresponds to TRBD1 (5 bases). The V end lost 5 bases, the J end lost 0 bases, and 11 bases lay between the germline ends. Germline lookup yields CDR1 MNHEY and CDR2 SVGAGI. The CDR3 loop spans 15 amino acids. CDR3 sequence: CASSPGGGSNQPQHF. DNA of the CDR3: TGTGCCAGCAGTCCGGGGGGGGGTAGCAATCAGCCCCAGCATTTT.

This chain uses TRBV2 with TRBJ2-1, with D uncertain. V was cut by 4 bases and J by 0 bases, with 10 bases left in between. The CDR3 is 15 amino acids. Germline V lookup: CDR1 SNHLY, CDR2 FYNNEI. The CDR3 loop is CASSVYESSYNEQFF. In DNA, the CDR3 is TGTGCCAGCAGTGTTTACGAGAGCTCCTACAATGAGCAGTTCTTC.

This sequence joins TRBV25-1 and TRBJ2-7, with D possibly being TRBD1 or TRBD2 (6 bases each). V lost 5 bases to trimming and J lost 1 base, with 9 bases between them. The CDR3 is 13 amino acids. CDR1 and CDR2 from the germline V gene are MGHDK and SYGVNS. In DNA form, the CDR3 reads TGTGCCAGCAGTATAGGGGGGTCCTACGAGCAGTACTTC. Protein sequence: CASSIGGSYEQYF.

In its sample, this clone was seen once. This CDR3 is CASSQALTSGANVLTF. The CDR3, as DNA: TGTGCCAGCAGCCAGGCCCTTACGTCTGGGGCCAACGTCCTGACTTTC. The chain uses TRBV3-1 (or the pseudogene TRBV3-2) and TRBJ2-6; the D is unclear. Germline values: CDR1 LGHDT, CDR2 YNNKEL (reference sequence). This CDR3 comprises 16 residues. Trimming took 3 bases from V and 1 from J, leaving 10 bases between them.

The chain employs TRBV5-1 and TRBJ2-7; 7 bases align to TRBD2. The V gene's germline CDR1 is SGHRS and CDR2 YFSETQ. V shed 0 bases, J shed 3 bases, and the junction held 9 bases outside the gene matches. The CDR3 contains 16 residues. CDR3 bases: TGCGCCAGCAGCTTGGAATGGGGGGGTGTCGGCTACGAGCAGTACTTC. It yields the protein CASSLEWGGVGYEQYF.

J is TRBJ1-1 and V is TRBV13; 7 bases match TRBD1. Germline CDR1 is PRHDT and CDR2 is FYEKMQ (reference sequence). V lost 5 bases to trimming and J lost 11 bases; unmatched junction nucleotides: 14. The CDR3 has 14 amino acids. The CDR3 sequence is CASSETITATGAFF. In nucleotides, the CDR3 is TGTGCCAGCAGCGAGACGATAACCGCGACAGGGGCTTTCTTT.

CDR3 region: CASRKDRENEKLFF. CDR3 nucleotides: TGTGCCAGCAGAAAGGACAGGGAGAATGAAAAACTGTTTTTT. The chain joins TRBV6-4 to TRBJ1-4; 8 bases are shared with TRBD1. The V and J ends lost 6 bases and 5 bases, in that order; junction bases with no gene match: 5. CDR3 size: 14 residues. From germline, CDR1 is MRHNA and CDR2 SNTAGT.

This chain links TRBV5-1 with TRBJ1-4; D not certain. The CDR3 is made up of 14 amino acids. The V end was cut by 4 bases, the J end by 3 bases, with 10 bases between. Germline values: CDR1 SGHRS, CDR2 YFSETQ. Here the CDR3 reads CASSPVGSNEKLFF. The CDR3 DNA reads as TGCGCCAGCAGCCCGGTCGGGTCTAATGAAAAACTGTTTTTT.

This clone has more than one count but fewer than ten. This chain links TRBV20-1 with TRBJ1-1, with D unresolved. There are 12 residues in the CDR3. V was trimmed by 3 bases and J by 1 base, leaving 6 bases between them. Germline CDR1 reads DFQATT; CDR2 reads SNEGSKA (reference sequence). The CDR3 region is CSASTANTEAFF. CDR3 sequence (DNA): TGCAGTGCTAGTACGGCGAACACTGAAGCTTTCTTT.

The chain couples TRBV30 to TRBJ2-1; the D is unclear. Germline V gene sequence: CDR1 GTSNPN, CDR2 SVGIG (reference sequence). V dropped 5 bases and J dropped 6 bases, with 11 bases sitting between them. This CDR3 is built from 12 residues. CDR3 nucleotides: TGTGCCTGGGCGACATACCTCAATGAGCAGTTCTTC. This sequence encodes CAWATYLNEQFF.

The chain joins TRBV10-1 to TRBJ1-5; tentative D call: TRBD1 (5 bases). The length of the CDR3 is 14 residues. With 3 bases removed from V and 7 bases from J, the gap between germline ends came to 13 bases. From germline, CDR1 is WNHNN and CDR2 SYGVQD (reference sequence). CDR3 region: CASSDGGSGQPQHF. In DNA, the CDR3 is TGCGCCAGCAGTGATGGGGGGAGTGGACAGCCCCAGCATTTT.

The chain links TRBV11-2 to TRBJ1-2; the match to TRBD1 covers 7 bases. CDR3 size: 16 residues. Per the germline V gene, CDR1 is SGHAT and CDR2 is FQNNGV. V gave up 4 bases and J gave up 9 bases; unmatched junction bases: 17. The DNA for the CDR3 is TGTGCCAGCAGCTCCCTATCATCAGGTCCCAGGGGGAGCTACACCTTC. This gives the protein CASSSLSSGPRGSYTF.

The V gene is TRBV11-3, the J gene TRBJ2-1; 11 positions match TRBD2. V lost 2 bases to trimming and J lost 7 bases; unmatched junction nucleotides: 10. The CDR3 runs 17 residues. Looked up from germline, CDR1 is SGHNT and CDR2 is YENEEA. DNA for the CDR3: TGTGCCAGCAGCTTAAGGGGCCTAGCGGGAGGAGGGAATGAGCAGTTCTTC. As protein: CASSLRGLAGGGNEQFF.

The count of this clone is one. The CDR3 nucleotides read TGTGCCAGTAGTGTCCTAGCGGGAGATGGTGAGCAGTTCTTC. It codes for CASSVLAGDGEQFF. The chain couples TRBV19 to TRBJ2-1; the match to TRBD2 covers 10 bases. The junction had 7 bases not matched to a gene; V was cut back by 5 bases and J by 9 bases. CDR1 is LNHDA and CDR2 is SQIVND in the germline V gene (reference sequence). The CDR3 length is 14 residues.

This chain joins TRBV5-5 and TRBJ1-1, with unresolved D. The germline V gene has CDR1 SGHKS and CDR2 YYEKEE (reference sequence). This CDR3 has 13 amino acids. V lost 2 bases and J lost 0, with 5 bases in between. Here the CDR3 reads CASSFSVNTEAFF. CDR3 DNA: TGTGCCAGCAGCTTTTCAGTGAACACTGAAGCTTTCTTT.

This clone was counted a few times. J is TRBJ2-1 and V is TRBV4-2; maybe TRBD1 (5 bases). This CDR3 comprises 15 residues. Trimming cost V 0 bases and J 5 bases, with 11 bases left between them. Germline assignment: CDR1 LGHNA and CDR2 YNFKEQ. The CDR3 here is CASSQEVQGDNEQFF. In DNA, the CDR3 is TGTGCCAGCAGCCAAGAAGTTCAGGGCGACAATGAGCAGTTCTTC.

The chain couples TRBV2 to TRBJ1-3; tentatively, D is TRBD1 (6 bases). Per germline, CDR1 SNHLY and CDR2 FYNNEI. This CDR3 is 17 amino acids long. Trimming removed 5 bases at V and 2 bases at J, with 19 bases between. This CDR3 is CASSLLPQGVPGNTIYF. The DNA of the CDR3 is TGTGCCAGCAGTTTACTTCCACAGGGAGTCCCTGGAAACACCATATATTTT.

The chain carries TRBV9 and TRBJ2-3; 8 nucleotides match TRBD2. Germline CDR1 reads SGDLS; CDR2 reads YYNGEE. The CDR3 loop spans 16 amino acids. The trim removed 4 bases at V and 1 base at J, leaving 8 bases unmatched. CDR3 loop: CASSTYSAGGTDTQYF. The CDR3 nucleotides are TGTGCCAGCAGCACCTACTCAGCGGGGGGCACAGATACGCAGTATTTT.

The CDR3 loop is CASSLVGGGPLGGEQFF. CDR3 sequence (DNA): TGTGCCAGCAGCTTAGTAGGTGGGGGGCCGCTAGGAGGGGAGCAGTTCTTC. V and J are TRBV11-2 and TRBJ2-1; D might be TRBD1 or TRBD2, each matching 6 bases. The germline V gene encodes CDR1 SGHAT and CDR2 FQNNGV. V was trimmed by 1 base and J by 10 bases, leaving 23 bases between them. This CDR3 comprises 17 residues.

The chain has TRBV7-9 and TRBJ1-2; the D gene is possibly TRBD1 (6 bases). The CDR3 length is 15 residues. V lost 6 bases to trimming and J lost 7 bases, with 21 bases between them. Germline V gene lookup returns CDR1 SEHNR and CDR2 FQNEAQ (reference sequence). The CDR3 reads CASSLIAGAAAGYTF. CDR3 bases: TGTGCCAGCAGTTTGATAGCGGGGGCGGCGGCTGGCTACACCTTC.

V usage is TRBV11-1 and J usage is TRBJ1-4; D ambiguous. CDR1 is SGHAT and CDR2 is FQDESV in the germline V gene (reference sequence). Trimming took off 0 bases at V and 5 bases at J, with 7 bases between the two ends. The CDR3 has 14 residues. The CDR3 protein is CASSLAGRNEKLFF. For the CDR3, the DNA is TGTGCCAGCAGCTTAGCGGGGAGAAATGAAAAACTGTTTTTT.

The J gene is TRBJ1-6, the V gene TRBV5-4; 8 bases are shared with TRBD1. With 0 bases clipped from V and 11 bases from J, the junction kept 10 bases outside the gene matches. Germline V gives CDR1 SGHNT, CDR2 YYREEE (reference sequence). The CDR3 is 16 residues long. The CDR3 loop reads CASSLGGQATLTPLHF. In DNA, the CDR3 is TGTGCCAGCAGCTTGGGGGGACAGGCCACTCTTACACCCCTCCACTTT.

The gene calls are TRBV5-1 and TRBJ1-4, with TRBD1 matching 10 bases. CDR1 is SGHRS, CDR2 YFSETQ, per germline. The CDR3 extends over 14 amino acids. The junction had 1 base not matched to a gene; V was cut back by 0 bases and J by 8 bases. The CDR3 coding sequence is TGCGCCAGCAGCTTGGGACAGGGGGCCGAAAAACTGTTTTTT. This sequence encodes CASSLGQGAEKLFF. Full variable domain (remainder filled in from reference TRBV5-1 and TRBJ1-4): KAGVTQTPRYLIKTRGQQVTLSCSPISGHRSVSWYQQTPGQGLQFLFEYFSETQRNKGNFPGRFSGRQFSNSRSEMNVSTLELGDSALYLCASSLGQGAEKLFFGSGTQLSVL.

CDR3 amino acids: CATTESLRSNQPQHF. The CDR3 DNA sequence: TGTGCCACTACCGAGTCCCTACGGAGCAATCAGCCCCAGCATTTT. The V call is TRBV19, the J call TRBJ1-5, with D uncertain. CDR1 and CDR2 (germline): LNHDA, SQIVND (reference sequence). CDR3 size: 15 residues. V gave up 10 bases and J gave up 1 base, with 17 bases separating them.